This T cell receptor (beta chain) was recovered during a study of read filtering for tumor transcriptome and immune sequencing. The ends were cut back, 1 base at V and 2 bases at J, with 9 bases in the middle. CDR1 LNHDA and CDR2 SQIVND come from the germline V gene (reference sequence). CDR3 length: 14 amino acids. This clonotype showed up many times. Its antigen is still unknown. Overall study findings and caveats: The sorted CD138-negative fraction was a mixed bone marrow immune population, not purified T cells. Even smaller IR-seq throughput identified most shared clonotypes.

This library used about 400 ng RNA and molecular barcoded adaptors spanning alpha/delta and beta/gamma chains. MiXCR was run by TCRdb on the reads, yielding one entry per CDR3 protein. The data contain over 25,000 distinct CDR3 sequences, 14% of them singletons. The chain uses TRBV19 and TRBJ2-7; D is perhaps TRBD1 (5 bases). The source is a donor aged 40 or older with multiple myeloma. The sequenced sample was a population of CD138-negative cells sorted from bone marrow. CDR3 loop: CASSIGAGTYEQYF. The CDR3 nucleotides read TGTGCCAGTAGTATAGGGGCAGGGACCTACGAGCAGTACTTC.